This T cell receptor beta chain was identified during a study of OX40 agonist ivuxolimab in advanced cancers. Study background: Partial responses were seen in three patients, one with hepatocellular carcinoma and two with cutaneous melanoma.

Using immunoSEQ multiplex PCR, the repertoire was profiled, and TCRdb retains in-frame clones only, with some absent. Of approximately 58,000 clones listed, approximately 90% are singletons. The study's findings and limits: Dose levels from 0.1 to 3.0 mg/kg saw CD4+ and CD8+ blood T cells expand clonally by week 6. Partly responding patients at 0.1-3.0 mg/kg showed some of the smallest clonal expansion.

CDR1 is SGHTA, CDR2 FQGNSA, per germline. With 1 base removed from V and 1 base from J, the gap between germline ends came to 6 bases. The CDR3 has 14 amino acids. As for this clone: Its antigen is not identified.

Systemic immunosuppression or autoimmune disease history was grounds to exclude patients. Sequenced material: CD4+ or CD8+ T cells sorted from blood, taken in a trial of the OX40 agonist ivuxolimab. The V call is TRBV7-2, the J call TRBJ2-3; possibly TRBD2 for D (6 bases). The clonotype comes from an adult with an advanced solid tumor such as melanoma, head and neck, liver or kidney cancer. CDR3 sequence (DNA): TGTGCCAGCAGCTTAGGACTAGGCACAGATACGCAGTATTTT. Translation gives CASSLGLGTDTQYF.